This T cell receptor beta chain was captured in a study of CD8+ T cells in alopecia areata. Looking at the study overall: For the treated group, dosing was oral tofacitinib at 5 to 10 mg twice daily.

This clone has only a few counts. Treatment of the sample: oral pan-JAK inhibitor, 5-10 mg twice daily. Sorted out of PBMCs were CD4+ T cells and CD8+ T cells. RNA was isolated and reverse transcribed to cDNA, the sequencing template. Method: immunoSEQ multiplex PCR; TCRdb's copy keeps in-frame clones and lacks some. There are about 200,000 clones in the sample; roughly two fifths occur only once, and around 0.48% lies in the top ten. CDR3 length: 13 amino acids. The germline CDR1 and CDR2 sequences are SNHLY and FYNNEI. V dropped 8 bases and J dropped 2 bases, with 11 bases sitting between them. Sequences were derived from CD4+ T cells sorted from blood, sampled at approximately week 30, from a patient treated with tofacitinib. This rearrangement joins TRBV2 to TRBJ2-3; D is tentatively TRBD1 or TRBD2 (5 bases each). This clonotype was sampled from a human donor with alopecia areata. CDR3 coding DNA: TGTGCCAGCCGGGACGGCTACACAGATACGCAGTATTTT. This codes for CASRDGYTDTQYF.